The 11 T cell receptor beta chains in this list originate from one sample, sequenced in a study of blood T cell repertoires in COVID-19. TCRdb's copy holds only in-frame clones and misses some; the assay was immunoSEQ multiplex PCR. In the table there are about 140,000 clones, roughly 84% of which are singletons. Sequencing was performed on peripheral blood. These receptors originate from a human donor in a cohort sampled during active COVID-19.

V and J are TRBV5-6 and TRBJ1-6; weak D call: TRBD1 (5 bases). V dropped 2 bases and J dropped 8 bases, with 11 bases sitting between them. This CDR3 has 14 amino acids. In germline, CDR1 is SGHDT, CDR2 YYEEEE. CDR3 sequence (DNA): TGTGCCAGCAGCTTTCGGGGGTTGCATTCACCCCTCCACTTT. Protein sequence: CASSFRGLHSPLHF.

The V call is TRBV11-2, the J call TRBJ2-1; tentatively, D is TRBD1 (6 bases). This CDR3 contains 15 residues. Per germline, CDR1 SGHAT and CDR2 FQNNGV. Trimming took off 7 bases at V and 7 bases at J, with 20 bases between the two ends. CDR3 sequence reads: CASTHQGFRMNEQFF. The CDR3 nucleotides read TGTGCCAGCACCCACCAGGGGTTCCGTATGAATGAGCAGTTCTTC. The whole variable domain, filled in from reference TRBV11-2 and TRBJ2-1, reads EAGVAQSPRYKIIEKRQSVAFWCNPISGHATLYWYQQILGQGPKLLIQFQNNGVVDDSQLPKDRFSAERLKGVDSTLKIQPAKLEDSAVYLCASTHQGFRMNEQFFGPGTRLTVL.

The rearrangement links TRBV18 to TRBJ1-1, with TRBD1 as a possible D gene (5 bases). This CDR3 is built from 13 residues. V dropped 0 bases and J dropped 4 bases, with 6 bases sitting between them. Germline lookup yields CDR1 KGHSH and CDR2 LQKENI. The DNA of the CDR3 is TGTGCCAGCTCACCACCGGGGGGCACTGAAGCTTTCTTT. Encoded protein: CASSPPGGTEAFF.

The chain combines TRBV19 with TRBJ1-4, with 8 bases matching TRBD1. V dropped 4 bases and J dropped 7; count of bases not matched to a gene: 5. The germline V gene encodes CDR1 LNHDA and CDR2 SQIVND (reference sequence). The CDR3 totals 14 residues. The CDR3 protein is CASSTPGGPEKLFF. CDR3 coding DNA: TGTGCCAGTAGTACGCCAGGGGGCCCTGAAAAACTGTTTTTT.

The V and J genes are TRBV6-2 or TRBV6-3 and TRBJ2-7; D ambiguous. Trimming stripped 2 bases from V and 0 bases from J, with 11 bases between. The germline V gene has CDR1 MNHEY and CDR2 SVGEGT. This CDR3 has 15 amino acids. The CDR3 coding sequence is TGTGCCAGCAGTTACCCCGGAGTCCACTCCTACGAGCAGTACTTC. It encodes CASSYPGVHSYEQYF.

The V call is TRBV18, the J call TRBJ1-1; D possibly corresponds to TRBD1 (5 bases). Germline V gene lookup returns CDR1 KGHSH and CDR2 LQKENI. This CDR3 has 14 amino acids. Trimming took off 3 bases at V and 4 bases at J, with 12 bases between the two ends. The CDR3 region is CASSPGRRGTEAFF. For the CDR3, the DNA is TGTGCCAGCTCACCCGGAAGGAGGGGCACTGAAGCTTTCTTT.

This sequence joins TRBV9 and TRBJ2-5; 14 bases are shared with TRBD2. CDR3 length equals 15 residues. Unmatched junction bases numbered 3, after V lost 3 bases and J lost 5 bases. Germline CDR1 SGDLS, CDR2 YYNGEE. Here the CDR3 reads CASSAGLAGVETQYF. Written as DNA, the CDR3 is TGTGCCAGCAGCGCGGGACTAGCGGGGGTGGAGACCCAGTACTTC.

This rearrangement joins TRBV10-3 to TRBJ2-1; tentatively, D is TRBD1 (5 bases). Germline lookup yields CDR1 ENHRY and CDR2 SYGVKD. The CDR3 totals 11 residues. Trimming left V 8 bases short and J 7 bases short, with 9 bases between. CDR3 amino acids: CAISRENEQFF. The CDR3 DNA is TGTGCCATCTCCAGGGAAAATGAGCAGTTCTTC.

The CDR3 reads CASSLGLAGNTDTQYF. The CDR3, as DNA: TGTGCCAGCAGCCTGGGACTAGCGGGGAACACAGATACGCAGTATTTT. The chain employs TRBV3-1 (or the pseudogene TRBV3-2) and TRBJ2-3; 13 bases agree with TRBD2. The V and J ends lost 4 bases and 2 bases, in that order; junction bases with no gene match: 3. The CDR3 extends over 16 amino acids. CDR1 and CDR2 (germline): LGHDT, YNNKEL (reference sequence).

The chain couples TRBV6-2 or TRBV6-3 to TRBJ1-1; 9 bases agree with TRBD1. The CDR3 runs 12 residues. V dropped 5 bases and J dropped 10; count of bases not matched to a gene: 5. Germline lookup yields CDR1 MNHEY and CDR2 SVGEGT. In DNA form, the CDR3 reads TGTGCCAGCAGTCCGACAGGGGGTTTAGCTTTCTTT. The encoded protein is CASSPTGGLAFF.

The rearrangement links TRBV5-1 to TRBJ2-1, with TRBD1 identical over 7 bases. The germline V gene has CDR1 SGHRS and CDR2 YFSETQ. The V gene end was trimmed by 4 bases and the J gene end by 8 bases; junction bases not matched to a gene: 21. This CDR3 has 18 amino acids. The CDR3 spells CASSHAVPGQLGRDEQFF. Here the CDR3 DNA reads TGCGCCAGCAGCCACGCAGTTCCGGGACAGTTGGGGCGGGATGAGCAGTTCTTC.